This is a list of T cell receptor beta chains from one sample in a study of T cells of healthy individuals. TCRdb re-analysed the 5' RACE reads in MiXCR, keeping a single row per CDR3 protein. The table has more than 60,000 distinct CDR3 sequences, around 15% seen once. All receptors derive from a human donor in good health. Each CDR3 is given with its conserved first and last residue. Fields, in order: CDR3 length, D gene, clone size, V gene, J gene, CDR3 protein, CDR3 DNA. A D gene is named only where the DNA matches it firmly. The size entry is marked missing in some rows and otherwise reads once, few, many or a size class.

length: 14; D: -; size: -; V: TRBV12-3/TRBV12-4; J: TRBJ1-2; CDR3: CASSLAVQGQGYTF; DNA: TGTGCCAGCAGTTTAGCCGTACAGGGTCAAGGCTACACCTTC
length: 16; D: TRBD2; size: many; V: TRBV2; J: TRBJ2-1; CDR3: CASRPSGGSSYNEQFF; DNA: TGTGCCAGCAGACCTAGCGGGGGGAGCTCCTACAATGAGCAGTTCTTC
length: 12; D: TRBD1; size: many; V: TRBV29-1; J: TRBJ2-4; CDR3: CSVTDRGSIQYF; DNA: TGCAGCGTAACGGACAGGGGAAGCATTCAGTACTTC
length: 16; D: TRBD1; size: -; V: TRBV5-1; J: TRBJ1-1; CDR3: CASSPIQGAGGTEAFF; DNA: TGCGCCAGCAGCCCAATACAGGGGGCTGGGGGCACTGAAGCTTTCTTT
length: 17; D: -; size: -; V: TRBV19; J: TRBJ2-1; CDR3: CASSIDWLGTSDNEQFF; DNA: TGTGCCAGTAGTATAGATTGGCTAGGCACAAGTGACAATGAGCAGTTCTTC
length: 13; D: -; size: -; V: TRBV12-3/TRBV12-4; J: TRBJ2-1; CDR3: CASSLIELSEQFF; DNA: TGTGCCAGCAGTTTAATCGAGCTCAGTGAGCAGTTCTTC
length: 12; D: -; size: many; V: TRBV6-2/TRBV6-3; J: TRBJ2-2; CDR3: CASSLITGELFF; DNA: TGTGCCAGCAGCCTTATCACCGGGGAGCTGTTTTTT
length: 12; D: -; size: many; V: TRBV27; J: TRBJ1-2; CDR3: CASSWRPPNYTF; DNA: TGTGCCAGCAGTTGGCGCCCGCCAAACTACACCTTC
length: 16; D: TRBD1; size: many; V: TRBV5-6; J: TRBJ1-6; CDR3: CASSFRQGFYNSPLHF; DNA: TGTGCCAGCAGCTTCCGACAGGGGTTCTATAATTCACCCCTCCACTTT
length: 14; D: TRBD2; size: few; V: TRBV7-2; J: TRBJ2-7; CDR3: CASSLGGGAGEQYF; DNA: TGTGCCAGCAGCTTAGGCGGGGGGGCCGGCGAGCAGTACTTC
length: 16; D: TRBD1; size: few; V: TRBV19; J: TRBJ2-1; CDR3: CASSIAGRGRNNEQFF; DNA: TGTGCCAGTAGTATAGCAGGCAGGGGGCGAAACAATGAGCAGTTCTTC
length: 15; D: TRBD2; size: -; V: TRBV20-1; J: TRBJ2-5; CDR3: CSAISGGGALETQYF; DNA: TGCAGTGCTATATCCGGCGGGGGGGCCCTAGAGACCCAGTACTTC
length: 16; D: TRBD1; size: few; V: TRBV28; J: TRBJ1-5; CDR3: CASSSIGTGANQPQHF; DNA: TGTGCCAGCAGTTCCATCGGTACAGGGGCGAATCAGCCCCAGCATTTT
length: 16; D: TRBD1; size: few; V: TRBV4-1; J: TRBJ2-7; CDR3: CASSQEERGTGSEQYF; DNA: TGCGCCAGCAGCCAAGAGGAACGGGGGACAGGCAGCGAGCAGTACTTC
length: 11; D: -; size: few; V: TRBV12-3/TRBV12-4; J: TRBJ2-3; CDR3: CASTNTDTQYF; DNA: TGTGCCAGCACGAATACAGATACGCAGTATTTT
length: 15; D: -; size: -; V: TRBV7-9; J: TRBJ2-2; CDR3: CASSLGTPNTGELFF; DNA: TGTGCCAGCAGCCTCGGGACACCGAACACCGGGGAGCTGTTTTTT
length: 14; D: -; size: -; V: TRBV4-1; J: TRBJ1-4; CDR3: CASSPRDSNEKLFF; DNA: TGCGCCAGCAGCCCCCGCGACTCTAATGAAAAACTGTTTTTT
length: 15; D: -; size: -; V: TRBV6-2/TRBV6-3; J: TRBJ1-1; CDR3: CASSYWTPQGTEAFF; DNA: TGTGCCAGCAGTTACTGGACACCTCAGGGCACTGAAGCTTTCTTT
length: 14; D: -; size: many; V: TRBV7-9; J: TRBJ1-4; CDR3: CASSFSRVREKLFF; DNA: TGTGCCAGCAGCTTTAGCAGGGTCCGGGAAAAACTGTTTTTT
length: 12; D: -; size: many; V: TRBV2; J: TRBJ1-5; CDR3: CASRNSNQPQHF; DNA: TGTGCCAGCAGGAATAGCAATCAGCCCCAGCATTTT
length: 13; D: -; size: -; V: TRBV9; J: TRBJ2-3; CDR3: CASSVDLSDTQYF; DNA: TGTGCCAGCAGCGTAGATCTGTCAGATACGCAGTATTTT
length: 14; D: TRBD2; size: few; V: TRBV7-9; J: TRBJ2-1; CDR3: CASSSSGSLNEQFF; DNA: TGTGCCAGCAGTTCCAGCGGGAGCCTGAATGAGCAGTTCTTC
length: 12; D: -; size: -; V: TRBV12-3/TRBV12-4; J: TRBJ1-1; CDR3: CASSLSGLEAFF; DNA: TGTGCCAGCAGTTTATCGGGACTTGAAGCTTTCTTT
length: 17; D: -; size: few; V: TRBV27; J: TRBJ2-1; CDR3: CASSPGGGPLGYNEQFF; DNA: TGTGCCAGCAGTCCTGGTGGGGGGCCACTGGGTTACAATGAGCAGTTCTTC
length: 13; D: -; size: -; V: TRBV25-1; J: TRBJ2-3; CDR3: CASSERGTDTQYF; DNA: TGTGCCAGCAGTGAAAGAGGCACAGATACGCAGTATTTT
length: 16; D: TRBD2; size: -; V: TRBV3-1; J: TRBJ2-3; CDR3: CASSRIGGASTDTQYF; DNA: TGTGCCAGCAGCCGTATCGGGGGGGCCAGTACAGATACGCAGTATTTT
length: 16; D: -; size: few; V: TRBV1; J: TRBJ1-3; CDR3: CTSSHPNRAAGNTIYF; DNA: TGCACCAGCAGCCACCCTAACAGGGCAGCTGGAAACACCATATATTTT
length: 12; D: -; size: many; V: TRBV24-1; J: TRBJ2-1; CDR3: CATSDFTSRRFF; DNA: TGTGCCACCAGTGATTTCACTTCTCGGCGGTTCTTC
length: 17; D: -; size: few; V: TRBV30; J: TRBJ1-2; CDR3: CAWSVPPFDLRIYGYTF; DNA: TGTGCCTGGAGTGTACCCCCTTTCGACCTGCGTATCTATGGCTACACCTTC
length: 13; D: -; size: many; V: TRBV6-2/TRBV6-3; J: TRBJ2-5; CDR3: CASTTVLQETQYF; DNA: TGTGCCAGCACCACCGTCCTCCAAGAGACCCAGTACTTC
length: 14; D: -; size: many; V: TRBV7-2; J: TRBJ2-1; CDR3: CASSLRGTYNEQFF; DNA: TGTGCCAGCAGCTTAAGGGGCACCTACAATGAGCAGTTCTTC
length: 12; D: -; size: few; V: TRBV3-1; J: TRBJ2-7; CDR3: CASSQGAYEQYF; DNA: TGTGCCAGCAGCCAAGGAGCGTACGAGCAGTACTTC
length: 16; D: -; size: few; V: TRBV6-4; J: TRBJ1-4; CDR3: CASSDHDSHDNEKLFF; DNA: TGTGCCAGCAGTGACCATGACAGCCATGATAATGAAAAACTGTTTTTT
length: 17; D: -; size: -; V: TRBV3-1; J: TRBJ1-1; CDR3: CASSQDPLAGRRTEAFF; DNA: TGTGCCAGCAGCCAAGATCCCTTGGCGGGGAGGCGGACTGAAGCTTTCTTT
length: 16; D: TRBD2; size: many; V: TRBV5-4; J: TRBJ2-1; CDR3: CASSPYSSGGDNEQFF; DNA: TGTGCCAGCAGCCCTTATTCTAGCGGGGGGGACAATGAGCAGTTCTTC
length: 14; D: -; size: -; V: TRBV7-6; J: TRBJ2-7; CDR3: CASSSRPGLSEQYF; DNA: TGTGCCAGCAGCAGCCGCCCGGGACTGAGCGAGCAGTACTTC
length: 13; D: -; size: -; V: TRBV28; J: TRBJ2-5; CDR3: CASSFPAQETQYF; DNA: TGTGCCAGCAGTTTCCCAGCCCAAGAGACCCAGTACTTC
length: 12; D: -; size: many; V: TRBV5-6; J: TRBJ2-7; CDR3: CASSLSSYEQYF; DNA: TGTGCCAGCAGTTTAAGCTCCTACGAGCAGTACTTC
length: 14; D: TRBD2; size: -; V: TRBV29-1; J: TRBJ2-3; CDR3: CSVDLAGGTDTQYF; DNA: TGCAGCGTGGACCTAGCGGGAGGAACAGATACGCAGTATTTT
length: 16; D: -; size: -; V: TRBV3-1; J: TRBJ2-2; CDR3: CASSHSPGSNTGELFF; DNA: TGTGCCAGCAGTCACTCGCCAGGATCGAACACCGGGGAGCTGTTTTTT
length: 14; D: TRBD1; size: -; V: TRBV20-1; J: TRBJ2-1; CDR3: CSASERQGRNEQFF; DNA: TGCAGTGCTTCAGAACGACAGGGGAGGAATGAGCAGTTCTTC
length: 16; D: TRBD1; size: few; V: TRBV12-3/TRBV12-4; J: TRBJ2-3; CDR3: CASSPWTGGSADTQYF; DNA: TGTGCCAGCAGTCCATGGACAGGGGGCAGTGCAGATACGCAGTATTTT
length: 15; D: TRBD1; size: -; V: TRBV2; J: TRBJ1-6; CDR3: CASTRDREGNSPLHF; DNA: TGTGCCAGCACACGGGACAGGGAGGGAAATTCACCCCTCCACTTT
length: 13; D: -; size: many; V: TRBV6-6; J: TRBJ2-5; CDR3: CASSNSAAETQYF; DNA: TGTGCCAGCAGTAACTCGGCGGCGGAGACCCAGTACTTC
length: 15; D: TRBD1; size: many; V: TRBV30; J: TRBJ1-2; CDR3: CAWSDEPTGIYGYTF; DNA: TGTGCCTGGAGTGACGAACCGACAGGGATCTATGGCTACACCTTC
length: 13; D: TRBD1; size: many; V: TRBV28; J: TRBJ1-2; CDR3: CASSTTGNYGYTF; DNA: TGTGCCAGCAGCACGACAGGGAACTATGGCTACACCTTC
length: 13; D: -; size: -; V: TRBV14; J: TRBJ1-1; CDR3: CASSQDRGTEAFF; DNA: TGTGCCAGCAGCCAAGACCGGGGGACTGAAGCTTTCTTT
length: 15; D: -; size: once; V: TRBV27; J: TRBJ1-3; CDR3: CASSLAGGSGNTIYF; DNA: TGTGCCAGCAGTTTAGCCGGGGGCTCTGGAAACACCATATATTTT
length: 15; D: -; size: few; V: TRBV7-9; J: TRBJ2-2; CDR3: CASSLVGLNTGELFF; DNA: TGTGCCAGCAGCTTAGTAGGGCTGAACACCGGGGAGCTGTTTTTT
length: 13; D: TRBD2; size: -; V: TRBV20-1; J: TRBJ2-5; CDR3: CSARPAGKETQYF; DNA: TGCAGTGCTAGGCCAGCGGGGAAAGAGACCCAGTACTTC
length: 16; D: -; size: few; V: TRBV5-1; J: TRBJ1-1; CDR3: CASSSEVGRGGTEAFF; DNA: TGCGCCAGCAGCTCCGAGGTTGGGAGGGGAGGCACTGAAGCTTTCTTT